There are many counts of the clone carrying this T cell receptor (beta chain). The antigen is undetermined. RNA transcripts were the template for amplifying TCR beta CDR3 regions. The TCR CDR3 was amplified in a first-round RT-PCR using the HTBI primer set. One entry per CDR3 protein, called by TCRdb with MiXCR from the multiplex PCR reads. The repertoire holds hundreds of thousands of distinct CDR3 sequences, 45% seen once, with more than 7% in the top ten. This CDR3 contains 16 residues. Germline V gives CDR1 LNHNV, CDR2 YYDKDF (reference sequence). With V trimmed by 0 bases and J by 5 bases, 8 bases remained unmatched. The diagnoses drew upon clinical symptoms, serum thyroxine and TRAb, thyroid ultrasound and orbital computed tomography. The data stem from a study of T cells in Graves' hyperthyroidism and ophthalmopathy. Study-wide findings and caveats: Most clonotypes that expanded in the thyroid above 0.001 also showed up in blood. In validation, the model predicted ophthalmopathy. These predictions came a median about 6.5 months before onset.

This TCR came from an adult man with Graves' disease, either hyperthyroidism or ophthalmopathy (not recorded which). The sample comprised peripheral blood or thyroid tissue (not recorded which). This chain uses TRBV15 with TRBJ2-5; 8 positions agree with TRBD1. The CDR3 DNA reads TGTGCCACCAGCAGAGATTGGGCAGGGGGCGGGGAGACCCAGTACTTC. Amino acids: CATSRDWAGGGETQYF.